This paragraph reports one T cell receptor beta chain. The PCR ran on 60 Vbeta and 13 Jbeta primers. Clones were sequenced by immunoSEQ multiplex PCR, and TCRdb holds only the in-frame ones, with some missing. The sample shows about 180,000 clones, 65% to 85% of them seen only once. Donors likely had unrecorded immune exposures despite being nominally healthy when sampled. Trimming took 5 bases from V and 0 from J; bases not matched to a gene: 12. The CDR3 length is 17 residues. CDR1 is SGHVS and CDR2 is FQNEAQ in the germline V gene. These data are taken from a study of cytomegalovirus exposure and HLA in healthy donors.

The sequence was collected from a girl aged 5-17 years in good health and CMV-seropositive. The J gene is TRBJ2-7, the V gene TRBV7-8; 8 positions match TRBD2. The source material was PBMCs. The CDR3 region has the DNA TGTGCCAGCAGCCCCCGCCCAGCGGGAGCTAACTCCTACGAGCAGTACTTC. This codes for CASSPRPAGANSYEQYF. The complete variable domain, with remaining parts taken from reference TRBV7-8 and TRBJ2-7, reads GAGVSQSPRYKVAKRGQDVALRCDPISGHVSLFWYQQALGQGPEFLTYFQNEAQLDKSGLPSDRFFAERPEGSVSTLKIQRTQQEDSAVYLCASSPRPAGANSYEQYFGPGTRLTVT.